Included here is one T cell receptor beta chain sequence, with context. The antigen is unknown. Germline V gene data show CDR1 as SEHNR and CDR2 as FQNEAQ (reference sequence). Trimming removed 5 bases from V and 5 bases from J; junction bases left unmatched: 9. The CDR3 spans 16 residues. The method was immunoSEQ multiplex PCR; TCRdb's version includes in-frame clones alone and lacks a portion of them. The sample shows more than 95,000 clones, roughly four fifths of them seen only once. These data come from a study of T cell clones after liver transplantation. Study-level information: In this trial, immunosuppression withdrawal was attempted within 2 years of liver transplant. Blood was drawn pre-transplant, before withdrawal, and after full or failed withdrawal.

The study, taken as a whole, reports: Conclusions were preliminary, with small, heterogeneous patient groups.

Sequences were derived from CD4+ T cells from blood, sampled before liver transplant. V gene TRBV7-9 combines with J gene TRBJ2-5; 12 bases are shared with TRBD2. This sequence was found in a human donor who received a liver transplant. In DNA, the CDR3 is TGTGCCAGCAGCCCATGGCTAGCGGGGGGGCAGGAGACCCAGTACTTC. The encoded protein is CASSPWLAGGQETQYF.